What follows describes a single T cell receptor beta chain. Its antigen is unidentified. The sample comes from a study of T cell responses to AZD1222 COVID-19 vaccine. Data came from immunoSEQ multiplex PCR; TCRdb stores just in-frame clones and leaves some out. The data hold fewer than 85,000 clones, with around four fifths observed a single time. This CDR3 has 19 amino acids. The J segment lost 1 base and the V segment lost 4 bases, leaving 15 bases of the junction unmatched. Per the germline V gene, CDR1 is PRHDT and CDR2 is FYEKMQ (reference sequence). The study, taken as a whole, reports: Reportedly, nearly half of unique spike TCRs recognized epitopes outside B.1.351/B.1.1.7 mutations. The donors showed a predominance of white British ancestry and of females, with possible underestimation of clonal diversity.

The receptor was derived from an adult who received the AZD1222 COVID-19 vaccine. V gene TRBV13 combines with J gene TRBJ2-3; TRBD2 matches 9 bases. This specimen was peripheral blood, taken 28 days after the second AZD1222 dose. CDR3 nucleotide sequence: TGTGCCAGCAGCTCACCGGGATCGAAATGGACTAGCGGCACAGATACGCAGTATTTT. Translated: CASSSPGSKWTSGTDTQYF.